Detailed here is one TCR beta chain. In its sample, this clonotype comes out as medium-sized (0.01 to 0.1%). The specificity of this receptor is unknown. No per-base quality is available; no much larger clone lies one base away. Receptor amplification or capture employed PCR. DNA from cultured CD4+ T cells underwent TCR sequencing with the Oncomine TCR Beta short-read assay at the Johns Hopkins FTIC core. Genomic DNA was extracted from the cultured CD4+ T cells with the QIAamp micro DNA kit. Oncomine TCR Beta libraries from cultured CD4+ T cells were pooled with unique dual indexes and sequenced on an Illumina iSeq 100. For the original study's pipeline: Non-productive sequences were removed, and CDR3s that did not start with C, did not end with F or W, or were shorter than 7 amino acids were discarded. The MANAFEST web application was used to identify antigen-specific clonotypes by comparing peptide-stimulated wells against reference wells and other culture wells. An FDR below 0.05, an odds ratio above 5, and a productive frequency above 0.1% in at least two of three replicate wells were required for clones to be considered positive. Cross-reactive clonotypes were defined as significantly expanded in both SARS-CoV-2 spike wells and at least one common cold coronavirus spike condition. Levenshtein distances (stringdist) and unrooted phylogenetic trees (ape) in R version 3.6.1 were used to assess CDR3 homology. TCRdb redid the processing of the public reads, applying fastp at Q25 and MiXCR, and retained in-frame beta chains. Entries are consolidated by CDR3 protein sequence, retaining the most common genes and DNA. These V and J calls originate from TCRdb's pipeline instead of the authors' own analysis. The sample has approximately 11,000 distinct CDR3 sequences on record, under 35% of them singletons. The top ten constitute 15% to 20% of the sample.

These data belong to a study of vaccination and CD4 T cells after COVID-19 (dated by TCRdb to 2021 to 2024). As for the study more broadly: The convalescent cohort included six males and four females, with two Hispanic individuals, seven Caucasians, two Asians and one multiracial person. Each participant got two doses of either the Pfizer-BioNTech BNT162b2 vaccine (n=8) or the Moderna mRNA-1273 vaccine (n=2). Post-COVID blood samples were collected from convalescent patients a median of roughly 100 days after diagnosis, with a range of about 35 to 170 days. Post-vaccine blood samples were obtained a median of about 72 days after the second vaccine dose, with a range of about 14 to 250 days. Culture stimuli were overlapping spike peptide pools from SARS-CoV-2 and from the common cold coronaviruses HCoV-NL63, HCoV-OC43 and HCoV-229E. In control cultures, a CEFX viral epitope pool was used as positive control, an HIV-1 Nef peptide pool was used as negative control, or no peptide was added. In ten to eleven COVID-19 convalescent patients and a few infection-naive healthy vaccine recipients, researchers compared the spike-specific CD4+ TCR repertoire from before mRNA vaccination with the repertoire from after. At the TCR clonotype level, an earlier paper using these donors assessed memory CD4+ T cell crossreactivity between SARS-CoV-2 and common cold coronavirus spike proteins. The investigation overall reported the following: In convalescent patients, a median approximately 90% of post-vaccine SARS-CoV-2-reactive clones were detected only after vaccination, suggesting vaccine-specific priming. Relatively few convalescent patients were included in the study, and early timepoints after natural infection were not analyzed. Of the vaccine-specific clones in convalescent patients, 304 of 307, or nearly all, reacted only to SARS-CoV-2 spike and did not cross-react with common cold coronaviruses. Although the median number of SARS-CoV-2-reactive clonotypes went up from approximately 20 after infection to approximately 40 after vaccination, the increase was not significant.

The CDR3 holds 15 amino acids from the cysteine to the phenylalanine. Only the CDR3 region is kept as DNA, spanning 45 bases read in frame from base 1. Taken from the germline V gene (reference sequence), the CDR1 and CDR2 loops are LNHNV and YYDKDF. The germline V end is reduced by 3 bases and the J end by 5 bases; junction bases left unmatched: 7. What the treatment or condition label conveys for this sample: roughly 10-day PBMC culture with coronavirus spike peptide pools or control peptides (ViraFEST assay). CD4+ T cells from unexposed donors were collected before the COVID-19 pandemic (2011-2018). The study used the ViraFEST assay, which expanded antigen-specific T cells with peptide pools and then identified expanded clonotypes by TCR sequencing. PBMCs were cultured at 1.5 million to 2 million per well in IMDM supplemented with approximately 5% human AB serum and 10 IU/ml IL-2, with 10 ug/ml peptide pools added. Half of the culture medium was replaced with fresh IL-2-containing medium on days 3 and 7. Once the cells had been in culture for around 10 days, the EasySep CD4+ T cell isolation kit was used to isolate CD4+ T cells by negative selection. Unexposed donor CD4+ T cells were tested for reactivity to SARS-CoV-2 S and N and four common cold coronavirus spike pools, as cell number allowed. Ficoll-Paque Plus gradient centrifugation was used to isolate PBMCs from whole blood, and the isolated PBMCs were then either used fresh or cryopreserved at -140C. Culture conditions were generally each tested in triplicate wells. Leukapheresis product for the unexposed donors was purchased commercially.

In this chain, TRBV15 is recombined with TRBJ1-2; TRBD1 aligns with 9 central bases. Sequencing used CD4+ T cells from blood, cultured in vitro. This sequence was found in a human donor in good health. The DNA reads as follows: TGTGCCACCAGCAGCACGACAGGGGGAGGGTATGGCTACACCTTC. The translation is CATSSTTGGGYGYTF.